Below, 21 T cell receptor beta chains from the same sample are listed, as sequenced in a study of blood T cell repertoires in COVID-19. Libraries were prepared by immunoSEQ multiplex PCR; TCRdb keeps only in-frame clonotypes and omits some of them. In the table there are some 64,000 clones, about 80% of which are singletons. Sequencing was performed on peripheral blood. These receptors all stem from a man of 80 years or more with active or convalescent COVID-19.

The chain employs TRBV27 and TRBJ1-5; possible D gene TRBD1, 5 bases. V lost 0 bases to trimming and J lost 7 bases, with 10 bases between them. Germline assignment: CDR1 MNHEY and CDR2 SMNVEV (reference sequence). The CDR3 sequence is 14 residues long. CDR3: CASSLSGLGQPQHF. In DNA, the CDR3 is TGTGCCAGCAGTTTATCGGGGCTCGGCCAGCCCCAGCATTTT.

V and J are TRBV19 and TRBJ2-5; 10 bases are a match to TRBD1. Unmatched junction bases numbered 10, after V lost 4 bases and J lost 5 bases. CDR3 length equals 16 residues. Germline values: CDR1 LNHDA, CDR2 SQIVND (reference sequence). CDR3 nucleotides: TGTGCCAGTAGTACCGAGGACAGGGGGGGAGCTGAGACCCAGTACTTC. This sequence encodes CASSTEDRGGAETQYF.

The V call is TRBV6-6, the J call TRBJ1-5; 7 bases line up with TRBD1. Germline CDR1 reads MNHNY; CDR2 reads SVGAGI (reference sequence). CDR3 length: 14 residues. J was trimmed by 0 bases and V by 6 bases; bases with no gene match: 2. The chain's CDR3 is CASRQGNSNQPQHF. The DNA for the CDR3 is TGTGCCAGCAGACAGGGGAATAGCAATCAGCCCCAGCATTTT.

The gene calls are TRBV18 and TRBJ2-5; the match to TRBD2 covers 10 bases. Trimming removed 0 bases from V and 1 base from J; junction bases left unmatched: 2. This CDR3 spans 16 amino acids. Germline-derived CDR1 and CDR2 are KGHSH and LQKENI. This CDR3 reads CASSPPTSGPQETQYF. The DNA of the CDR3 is TGTGCCAGCTCACCACCGACTAGCGGGCCCCAAGAGACCCAGTACTTC.

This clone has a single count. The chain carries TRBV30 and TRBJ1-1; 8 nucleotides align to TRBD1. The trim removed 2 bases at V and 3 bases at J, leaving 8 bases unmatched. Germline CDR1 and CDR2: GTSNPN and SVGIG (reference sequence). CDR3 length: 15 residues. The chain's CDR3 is CAWSFLDRDDTEAFF. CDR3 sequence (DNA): TGTGCCTGGAGTTTTTTGGACAGGGATGACACTGAAGCTTTCTTT.

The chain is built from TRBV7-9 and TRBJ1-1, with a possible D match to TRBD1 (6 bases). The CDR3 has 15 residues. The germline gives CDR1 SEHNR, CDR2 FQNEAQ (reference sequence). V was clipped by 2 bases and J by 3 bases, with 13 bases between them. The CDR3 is CASSLSQGRYTEAFF. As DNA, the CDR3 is TGTGCCAGCAGCTTATCGCAGGGGCGCTACACTGAAGCTTTCTTT.

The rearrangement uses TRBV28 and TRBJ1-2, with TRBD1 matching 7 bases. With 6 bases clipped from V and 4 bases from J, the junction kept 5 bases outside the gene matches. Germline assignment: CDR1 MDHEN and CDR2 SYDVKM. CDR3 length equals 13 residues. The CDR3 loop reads CASRTGTVYGYTF. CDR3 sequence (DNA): TGTGCCAGCAGAACCGGGACAGTCTATGGCTACACCTTC.

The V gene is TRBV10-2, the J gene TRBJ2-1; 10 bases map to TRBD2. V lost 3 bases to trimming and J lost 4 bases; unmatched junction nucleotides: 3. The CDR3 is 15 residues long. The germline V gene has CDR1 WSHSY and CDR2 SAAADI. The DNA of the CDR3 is TGCGCCAGCAGTGAAAGGACTAGCGGTTACAATGAGCAGTTCTTC. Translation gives CASSERTSGYNEQFF.

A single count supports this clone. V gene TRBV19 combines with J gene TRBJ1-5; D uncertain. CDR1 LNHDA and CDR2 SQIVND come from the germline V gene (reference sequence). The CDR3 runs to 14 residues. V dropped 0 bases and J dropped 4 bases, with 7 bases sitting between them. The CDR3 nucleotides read TGTGCCAGTAGTATAGACAGACAAAATCAGCCCCAGCATTTT. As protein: CASSIDRQNQPQHF.

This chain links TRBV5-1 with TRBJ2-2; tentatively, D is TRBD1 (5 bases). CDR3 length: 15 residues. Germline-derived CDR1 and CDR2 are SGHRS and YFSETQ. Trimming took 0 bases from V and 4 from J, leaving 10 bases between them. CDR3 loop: CASSLGDSLTGELFF. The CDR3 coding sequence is TGCGCCAGCAGCTTGGGAGACAGCCTCACCGGGGAGCTGTTTTTT.

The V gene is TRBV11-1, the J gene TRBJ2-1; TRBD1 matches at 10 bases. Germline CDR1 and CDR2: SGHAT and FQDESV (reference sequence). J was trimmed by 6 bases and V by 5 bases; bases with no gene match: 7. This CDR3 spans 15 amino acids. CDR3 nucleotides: TGTGCCAGCAGCCGGAGCCGGGACAGGGGCAATGAGCAGTTCTTC. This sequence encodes CASSRSRDRGNEQFF.

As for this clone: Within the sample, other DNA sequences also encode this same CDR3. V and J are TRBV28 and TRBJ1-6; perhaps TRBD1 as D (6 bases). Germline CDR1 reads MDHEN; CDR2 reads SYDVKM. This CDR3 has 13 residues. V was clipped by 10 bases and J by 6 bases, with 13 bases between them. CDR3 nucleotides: TGTGCCACCGAAGGACAGACTAATTCACCCCTCCACTTT. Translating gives CATEGQTNSPLHF.

The CDR3 bases are TGTGCCTGGAGCCAGGCAGGGGCCCACAATCAGCCCCAGCATTTT. Protein sequence: CAWSQAGAHNQPQHF. The chain is built from TRBV30 and TRBJ1-5; TRBD1 is a possible D gene (6 bases). Trimming shortened V by 3 bases and J by 3 bases, and 15 bases separated the two germline ends. This CDR3 has 15 residues. In germline, CDR1 is GTSNPN, CDR2 SVGIG (reference sequence).

CDR3 loop: CASSPRGSSSPLHF. The CDR3 DNA reads as TGTGCCAGCAGCCCAAGAGGGTCTAGTTCACCCCTCCACTTT. This chain links TRBV7-2 with TRBJ1-6; D gene ambiguous. Germline CDR1 is SGHTA and CDR2 is FQGNSA. Trimming pared 5 bases from V and 9 bases from J, leaving 14 bases between. This CDR3 is built from 14 residues.

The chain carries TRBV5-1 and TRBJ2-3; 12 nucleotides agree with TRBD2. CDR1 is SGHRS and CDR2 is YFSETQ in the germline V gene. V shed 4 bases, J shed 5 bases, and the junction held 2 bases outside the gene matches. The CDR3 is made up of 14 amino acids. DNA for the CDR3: TGCGCCAGCAGCGGACTAGCGGGATTAGATACGCAGTATTTT. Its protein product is CASSGLAGLDTQYF.

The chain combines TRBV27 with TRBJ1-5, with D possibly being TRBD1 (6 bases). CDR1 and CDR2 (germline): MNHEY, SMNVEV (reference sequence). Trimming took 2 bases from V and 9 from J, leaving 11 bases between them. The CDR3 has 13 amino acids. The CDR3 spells CASSLSRGRPQHF. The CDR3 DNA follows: TGTGCCAGCAGTTTAAGTAGGGGGAGGCCCCAGCATTTT.

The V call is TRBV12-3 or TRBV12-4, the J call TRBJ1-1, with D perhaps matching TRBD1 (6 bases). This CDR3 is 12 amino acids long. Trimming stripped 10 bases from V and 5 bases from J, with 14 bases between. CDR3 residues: CATLQGWTEAFF. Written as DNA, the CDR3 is TGTGCCACCCTACAGGGTTGGACTGAAGCTTTCTTT.

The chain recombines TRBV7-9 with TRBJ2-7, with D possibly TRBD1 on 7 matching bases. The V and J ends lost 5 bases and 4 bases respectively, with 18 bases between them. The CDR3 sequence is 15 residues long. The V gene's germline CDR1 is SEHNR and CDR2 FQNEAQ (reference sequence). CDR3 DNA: TGTGCCAGCAGCCTCGGGGGACAGAGAGTTTACGAGCAGTACTTC. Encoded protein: CASSLGGQRVYEQYF.

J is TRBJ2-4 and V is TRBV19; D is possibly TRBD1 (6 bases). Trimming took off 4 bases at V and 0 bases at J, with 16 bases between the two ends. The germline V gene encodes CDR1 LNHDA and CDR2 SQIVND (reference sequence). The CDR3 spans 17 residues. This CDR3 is CASSTADPQGAKNIQYF. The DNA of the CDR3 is TGTGCCAGTAGTACTGCGGATCCACAGGGAGCCAAAAACATTCAGTACTTC.

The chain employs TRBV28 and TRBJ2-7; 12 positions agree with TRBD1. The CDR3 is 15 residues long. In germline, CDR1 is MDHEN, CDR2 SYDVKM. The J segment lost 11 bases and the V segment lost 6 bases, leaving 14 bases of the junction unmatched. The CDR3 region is CASRSRGQGATFEYF. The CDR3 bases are TGTGCCAGCAGATCACGGGGACAGGGGGCGACGTTCGAGTACTTC.

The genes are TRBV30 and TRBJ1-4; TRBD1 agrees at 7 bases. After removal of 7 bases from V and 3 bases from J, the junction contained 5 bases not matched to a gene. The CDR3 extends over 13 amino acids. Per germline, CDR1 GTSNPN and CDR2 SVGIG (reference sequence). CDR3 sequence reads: CALDRRANEKLFF. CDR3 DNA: TGTGCCTTGGACAGGCGGGCTAATGAAAAACTGTTTTTT.